Below are 23 T cell receptor beta chains sequenced from a single sample in a study of T cell responses to AZD1222 COVID-19 vaccine. Method: immunoSEQ multiplex PCR; TCRdb's copy keeps in-frame clones and lacks some. The repertoire holds about 35,000 clones, with about nine tenths as singletons. Source: peripheral blood, taken 28 days after the second AZD1222 dose. These receptors came from an adult who received the AZD1222 COVID-19 vaccine.

The genes are TRBV14 and TRBJ1-1; tentatively, D is TRBD1 (5 bases). The CDR3 is made up of 13 amino acids. V was shortened by 2 bases and J by 11 bases, with 15 bases between the two germline ends. CDR1 is SGHDN and CDR2 is FVKESK in the germline V gene. As DNA, the CDR3 is TGTGCCAGCAGCCAAAGGGGCCAGGGCTGGGCTTTCTTT. It codes for CASSQRGQGWAFF.

A few counts support this clone. This rearrangement joins TRBV5-1 to TRBJ2-3, with D perhaps matching TRBD1 (5 bases). Trimming shortened V by 5 bases and J by 7 bases, and 14 bases separated the two germline ends. The length of the CDR3 is 13 residues. Germline V gives CDR1 SGHRS, CDR2 YFSETQ. The CDR3 DNA reads as TGCGCCAGCAGTCAGGGATTAGGGAATACGCAGTATTTT. Its protein is CASSQGLGNTQYF. Full variable domain (rest looked up from reference TRBV5-1 and TRBJ2-3): KAGVTQTPRYLIKTRGQQVTLSCSPISGHRSVSWYQQTPGQGLQFLFEYFSETQRNKGNFPGRFSGRQFSNSRSEMNVSTLELGDSALYLCASSQGLGNTQYFGPGTRLTVL.

V gene TRBV15 combines with J gene TRBJ1-2, with D possibly matching TRBD1 (6 bases). Germline assignment: CDR1 LNHNV and CDR2 YYDKDF (reference sequence). Deletions cut 5 bases from V and 7 bases from J, with 14 bases between. CDR3 length: 13 amino acids. For the CDR3, the DNA is TGTGCCACCAGCGGCGACAGGCGAGGTGGCTACACCTTC. Amino acid sequence: CATSGDRRGGYTF.

The chain combines TRBV12-5 with TRBJ1-1, with D hard to call. This CDR3 region has 13 residues. Trimming removed 5 bases from V and 8 bases from J, with 15 bases in between. The germline gives CDR1 LGHNT, CDR2 FRNRAP. The CDR3 reads CASGPHSVGEAFF. DNA for the CDR3: TGTGCTAGTGGTCCGCACAGCGTAGGCGAAGCTTTCTTT.

This chain connects TRBV6-2 or TRBV6-3 to TRBJ2-3, with 10 bases matching TRBD2. The CDR3 spans 15 residues. Looked up from germline, CDR1 is MNHEY and CDR2 is SVGEGT. V gave up 0 bases and J gave up 8 bases; unmatched junction bases: 5. This CDR3 reads CASSYSGTSVGTQYF. The CDR3 DNA sequence: TGTGCCAGCAGTTACTCCGGGACTAGCGTGGGTACGCAGTATTTT.

This clone was detected once. The chain joins TRBV9 to TRBJ2-3; D is uncertain. Trimming pared 4 bases from V and 2 bases from J, leaving 5 bases between. The CDR3 has 12 amino acids. Looked up from germline, CDR1 is SGDLS and CDR2 is YYNGEE. The CDR3 DNA sequence: TGTGCCAGCAGCCCCCACACAGATACGCAGTATTTT. This gives the protein CASSPHTDTQYF.

The V gene is TRBV3-1 (or the pseudogene TRBV3-2), the J gene TRBJ2-7, with D unresolved. CDR1 LGHDT and CDR2 YNNKEL come from the germline V gene (reference sequence). The V and J ends lost 1 base and 4 bases respectively, with 5 bases between them. CDR3 length: 12 residues. CDR3 sequence (DNA): TGTGCCAGCAGCCAAGGTTTTTACGAGCAGTACTTC. It codes for CASSQGFYEQYF.

The chain combines TRBV10-1 with TRBJ1-2; D remains ambiguous. Trimming took off 0 bases at V and 8 bases at J, with 13 bases between the two ends. This CDR3 is 14 amino acids long. Germline CDR1 reads WNHNN; CDR2 reads SYGVQD (reference sequence). CDR3 nucleotides: TGCGCCAGCAGTGAGTCTTTCACCCCAGGAGGCTACACCTTC. Translating gives CASSESFTPGGYTF.

The chain uses TRBV6-4 and TRBJ2-5; no reliable D call. CDR1 and CDR2 (germline): MRHNA, SNTAGT. The CDR3 covers 10 residues. Trimming stripped 8 bases from V and 4 bases from J, with 5 bases between. The CDR3 nucleotides are TGTGCCAGCCCCCGAGAGACCCAGTACTTC. Its protein is CASPRETQYF.

This rearrangement joins TRBV27 to TRBJ2-7, with D perhaps matching TRBD2 (6 bases). Germline V CDR1 and CDR2: MNHEY, SMNVEV (reference sequence). V was pared by 2 bases and J by 0 bases, with 14 bases between. The CDR3 extends over 16 amino acids. CDR3 DNA sequence: TGTGCCAGCAGTTTAACCGCGGGACTTCCCTCCTACGAGCAGTACTTC. Residues: CASSLTAGLPSYEQYF.

This rearrangement joins TRBV19 to TRBJ1-2; TRBD1 agrees at 10 bases. The CDR3 covers 14 residues. With V trimmed by 5 bases and J by 5 bases, 5 bases remained unmatched. CDR1 and CDR2 (germline): LNHDA, SQIVND (reference sequence). CDR3 DNA: TGTGCCAGTAGTCCGGGACAGGGGCCGTATGGCTACACCTTC. It codes for CASSPGQGPYGYTF.

The chain employs TRBV19 and TRBJ1-5, with 7 bases matching TRBD1. Germline trimming cut 8 bases from V and 4 bases from J; bases unmatched to any gene: 14. The CDR3 has 16 residues. In germline, CDR1 is LNHDA, CDR2 SQIVND (reference sequence). The CDR3 DNA reads as TGTGCCAGTCAAGGGGGGCAGGGGGAAGGGAATCAGCCCCAGCATTTT. Encoded protein: CASQGGQGEGNQPQHF.

This chain joins TRBV7-9 and TRBJ1-5, with no clear D. Germline loops: CDR1 SEHNR, CDR2 FQNEAQ (reference sequence). This CDR3 spans 16 amino acids. V lost 1 base, J lost 7 bases, and 17 bases lay in between. Here the CDR3 reads CASSLGEGPEGQPQHF. The CDR3, as DNA: TGTGCCAGCAGCTTAGGGGAAGGGCCTGAGGGACAGCCCCAGCATTTT.

The genes are TRBV29-1 and TRBJ1-2, with a weak D call TRBD1 (6 bases). Germline lookup yields CDR1 SQVTM and CDR2 ANQGSEA. The CDR3 contains 16 residues. Trimming took off 0 bases at V and 4 bases at J, with 18 bases between the two ends. The CDR3 loop is CSVEDPTGTPAYGYTF. The DNA for the CDR3 is TGCAGCGTTGAAGATCCCACAGGGACGCCGGCCTATGGCTACACCTTC.

This clone occurred once. The chain is built from TRBV19 and TRBJ1-2; TRBD1 might be the D (5 bases). Deletions cut 7 bases from V and 4 bases from J, with 16 bases between. Germline V gene sequence: CDR1 LNHDA, CDR2 SQIVND (reference sequence). The CDR3 runs 14 residues. The CDR3 loop is CASTRVGGGYGYTF. The CDR3, as DNA: TGTGCCAGTACCAGGGTTGGAGGCGGCTATGGCTACACCTTC.

The chain is built from TRBV6-4 and TRBJ2-3; no definite D call. CDR1 is MRHNA and CDR2 is SNTAGT in the germline V gene. The CDR3 is made up of 14 amino acids. V gave up 2 bases and J gave up 2 bases, with 8 bases separating them. The CDR3 loop reads CASSDTGDTDTQYF. In nucleotides, the CDR3 is TGTGCCAGCAGTGACACTGGGGACACAGATACGCAGTATTTT.

The table lists this clone with a few counts. V usage is TRBV2 and J usage is TRBJ2-7; D possibly corresponds to TRBD1 (5 bases). The CDR3 sequence is 15 residues long. Trimming left V 6 bases short and J 2 bases short, with 17 bases between. Germline V gene data show CDR1 as SNHLY and CDR2 as FYNNEI. CDR3 nucleotides: TGTGCCAGCAGCAACCAGGGTCTGAAACCCTACGAGCAGTACTTC. Protein sequence: CASSNQGLKPYEQYF.

The table lists this clone with a few counts. The chain uses TRBV11-2 and TRBJ1-3; no firm D call. V was shortened by 5 bases and J by 0 bases, with 11 bases between the two germline ends. Germline V lookup: CDR1 SGHAT, CDR2 FQNNGV. The CDR3 has 15 residues. CDR3 residues: CASSPGGSSGNTIYF. The CDR3 nucleotides are TGTGCCAGCAGCCCCGGAGGGAGCTCTGGAAACACCATATATTTT.

The CDR3 is CASSFRGSGQTQYF. The CDR3 DNA sequence: TGTGCCAGCAGCTTCCGAGGGTCTGGGCAGACCCAGTACTTC. The chain is built from TRBV3-1 (or the pseudogene TRBV3-2) and TRBJ2-5; D possibly corresponds to TRBD2 (5 bases). Germline CDR1 is LGHDT and CDR2 is YNNKEL (reference sequence). The V end was cut by 5 bases, the J end by 6 bases, with 16 bases between. This CDR3 has 14 amino acids.

This sequence joins TRBV7-2 and TRBJ2-7, with 9 bases aligning to TRBD2. J gave up 5 bases and V 6 bases, and 8 bases lay outside the gene matches. The CDR3 extends over 14 amino acids. In germline, CDR1 is SGHTA, CDR2 FQGNSA. The CDR3 region has the DNA TGTGCCAGCAGGCCAGGCGGGGGGGCCGACGAGCAGTACTTC. Translated: CASRPGGGADEQYF.

In its sample, this clone was seen a few times. The rearrangement uses TRBV6-5 and TRBJ2-7, with a weak D call TRBD1 (6 bases). Per germline, CDR1 MNHEY and CDR2 SVGAGI. Trimming pared 2 bases from V and 7 bases from J, leaving 12 bases between. The CDR3 extends over 13 amino acids. CDR3: CASSYATDREQYF. The DNA for the CDR3 is TGTGCCAGCAGTTACGCCACTGACAGGGAGCAGTACTTC.

The CDR3 is CASSALPPRDEQFF. The CDR3 coding sequence is TGTGCCAGCAGTGCGCTGCCCCCCCGAGATGAGCAGTTCTTC. The V and J genes are TRBV25-1 and TRBJ2-1; D unresolved. The CDR3 length is 14 residues. V was cut by 4 bases and J by 8 bases, with 15 bases left in between. Germline V gene data show CDR1 as MGHDK and CDR2 as SYGVNS.

J is TRBJ2-3 and V is TRBV24-1; the match to TRBD1 covers 9 bases. This CDR3 spans 17 amino acids. Germline CDR1 KGHDR, CDR2 SFDVKD. After removal of 2 bases from V and 4 bases from J, the junction contained 9 bases not matched to a gene. CDR3: CATSDSIPGQGPDTQYF. The CDR3 DNA reads TGTGCCACCAGTGATTCGATACCGGGACAGGGCCCAGATACGCAGTATTTT.